These T cell receptor beta chains were read from a single sample in a study of cytomegalovirus exposure and HLA in healthy donors. The repertoire was sequenced with immunoSEQ multiplex PCR; TCRdb's copy has only in-frame clones and lacks some. The data show over 100,000 clones, more than 60% seen once. Sequencing input: PBMCs. The receptors originated from a man aged 18 to 29 in good health and CMV-seronegative. Both conserved end residues are part of each CDR3. A D gene is named only where the DNA matches it firmly. The size entry is marked missing in some rows and otherwise reads once, few, many or a size class.

clone_size | j_call | d_call | v_call | cdr3_length | cdr3_aa | cdr3_nt
NA | TRBJ1-5 | TRBD1 | TRBV2 | 15 | CASSVTGGRGQPQHF | TGTGCCAGCAGTGTTACAGGGGGCCGGGGACAGCCCCAGCATTTT
once | TRBJ1-2 | NA | TRBV6-1 | 13 | CASSEADSLGDTF | TGTGCCAGCAGTGAAGCGGACAGTCTGGGGGACACCTTC
NA | TRBJ2-3 | NA | TRBV28 | 11 | CASRGRDTQYF | TGTGCCAGCAGAGGGAGGGATACGCAGTATTTT
few | TRBJ2-1 | TRBD2 | TRBV4-3 | 16 | CASSQDRSLAGDEQFF | TGCGCCAGCAGCCAAGATCGAAGCCTAGCGGGAGATGAGCAGTTCTTC
NA | TRBJ2-1 | TRBD2 | TRBV20-1 | 11 | CSGDYYNEQFF | TGCAGTGGGGACTATTACAATGAGCAGTTCTTC
once | TRBJ2-1 | TRBD1 | TRBV5-1 | 15 | CASSRRQGLYNEQFF | TGCGCCAGCAGCCGAAGACAGGGCCTATACAATGAGCAGTTCTTC
NA | TRBJ2-7 | TRBD1 | TRBV5-4 | 13 | CASSSRQGHEQYF | TGTGCCAGCAGCTCAAGACAGGGTCACGAGCAGTACTTC
NA | TRBJ2-1 | NA | TRBV9 | 15 | CASSAGVYPYNEQFF | TGTGCCAGCAGCGCAGGGGTGTACCCATACAATGAGCAGTTCTTC
NA | TRBJ1-1 | TRBD1 | TRBV18 | 14 | CASSLGQGATEAFF | TGTGCCAGCTCCCTCGGACAGGGGGCGACTGAAGCTTTCTTT
few | TRBJ1-1 | TRBD1 | TRBV7-6 | 13 | CASMGQVNTEAFF | TGTGCCAGCATGGGACAGGTGAACACTGAAGCTTTCTTT
NA | TRBJ2-7 | TRBD1 | TRBV2 | 12 | CASRDRAYEQYF | TGTGCCAGCAGGGACAGGGCCTACGAGCAGTACTTC
few | TRBJ2-2 | TRBD1 | TRBV29-1 | 14 | CSVGQGARTGELFF | TGCAGCGTGGGACAGGGGGCGCGGACCGGGGAGCTGTTTTTT
NA | TRBJ2-7 | NA | TRBV18 | 16 | CASSPVAGNTGYEQYF | TGTGCCAGCTCACCTGTGGCGGGTAATACTGGGTACGAGCAGTACTTC
NA | TRBJ1-4 | NA | TRBV20-1 | 10 | CSARREKLFF | TGCAGTGCTAGACGGGAAAAACTGTTTTTT
few | TRBJ2-5 | TRBD2 | TRBV14 | 17 | CASSSLAWTSGEETQYF | TGTGCCAGCAGCTCCCTAGCTTGGACTAGCGGAGAAGAGACCCAGTACTTC
NA | TRBJ2-1 | TRBD1 | TRBV6-1 | 13 | CATQKQGNNEQFF | TGTGCCACCCAAAAACAGGGGAACAATGAGCAGTTCTTC
once | TRBJ2-5 | NA | TRBV6-5 | 15 | CASSHTPGWKETQYF | TGTGCCAGCAGCCACACCCCGGGTTGGAAAGAGACCCAGTACTTC